These T cell receptor beta chains were read from a single sample in a study of CD8 T cells in Susac syndrome. From the immunoSEQ multiplex PCR reads, TCRdb called clonotypes with MiXCR, one entry per CDR3 protein. The profile shows roughly 120,000 distinct CDR3 sequences, 90% to 95% of them singletons. The sequenced sample consisted of CD4+ T cells from PBMCs. The receptors were gathered from a human donor in good health. Both conserved end residues are part of each CDR3. The D gene is left open where the match is weak. Where a row states a size, it is once, few, many or the class of an expanded clone; other rows omit it.

v_gene	j_gene	abundance	d_gene	CDR3nt	CDR3aa
TRBV5-1	TRBJ2-5	.	.	TGCGCCAGCAGCCCCCGCCCTAGAGCGAACCAAGAGACCCAGTACTTC	CASSPRPRANQETQYF
TRBV7-2	TRBJ2-3	.	.	TGTGCCAGCAACCCTTACCTGTCCACAGATACGCAGTATTTT	CASNPYLSTDTQYF
TRBV29-1	TRBJ1-1	.	TRBD1	TGCAGCGCTTCCGGGACAGCGGCCACTGAAGCTTTCTTT	CSASGTAATEAFF
TRBV20-1	TRBJ2-3	.	TRBD2	TGCAGTGCTAGAGTGTTGGCTAGCGGGAGCGGGGATACGCAGTATTTT	CSARVLASGSGDTQYF
TRBV19	TRBJ2-7	.	.	TGTGCCAGTAGTATGGGGCAGGGCGGCGAGCAGTACTTC	CASSMGQGGEQYF
TRBV7-9	TRBJ1-1	.	.	TGTGCCAGCAGCTTAGTGTCAGGGAGAAACACTGAAGCTTTCTTT	CASSLVSGRNTEAFF
TRBV24-1	TRBJ2-5	.	.	TGTGCCACATCACAGGACTCTCGGACCCAGTACTTC	CATSQDSRTQYF
TRBV29-1	TRBJ1-2	.	.	TGCAGCGTTGAAGAAGGTTCGGGCAGCAACTATGGCTACACCTTC	CSVEEGSGSNYGYTF
TRBV6-2/TRBV6-3	TRBJ2-3	once	TRBD2	TGTGCCAGCAGGCCCGAAGCGGGAGCTAATACGCAGTATTTT	CASRPEAGANTQYF
TRBV19	TRBJ2-5	few	TRBD2	TGTGCCAGTAGTACAGCGGGGAGACAAGAGACCCAGTACTTC	CASSTAGRQETQYF
TRBV5-1	TRBJ1-1	.	.	TGCGCCAGCAGCCCCGGCAGCTTTAGGGGGACTGAAGCTTTCTTT	CASSPGSFRGTEAFF
TRBV6-6	TRBJ1-1	.	TRBD1	TGTGCCAGCAGACGTACAGGGGAGAGCACTGAAGCTTTCTTT	CASRRTGESTEAFF